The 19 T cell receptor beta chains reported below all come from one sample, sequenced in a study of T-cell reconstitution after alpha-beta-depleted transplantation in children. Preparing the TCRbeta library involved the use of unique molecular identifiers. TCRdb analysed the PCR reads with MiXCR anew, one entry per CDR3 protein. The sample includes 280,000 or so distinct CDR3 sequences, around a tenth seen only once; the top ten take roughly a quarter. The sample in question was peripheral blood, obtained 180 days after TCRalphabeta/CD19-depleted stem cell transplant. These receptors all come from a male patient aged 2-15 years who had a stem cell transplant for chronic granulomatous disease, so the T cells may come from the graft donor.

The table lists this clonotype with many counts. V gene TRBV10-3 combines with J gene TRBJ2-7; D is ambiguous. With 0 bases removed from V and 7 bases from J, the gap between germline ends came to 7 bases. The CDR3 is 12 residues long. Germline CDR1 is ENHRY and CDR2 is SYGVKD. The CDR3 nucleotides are TGTGCCATCAGTGAGTCGTTAGGGGAGCAGTACTTC. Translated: CAISESLGEQYF.

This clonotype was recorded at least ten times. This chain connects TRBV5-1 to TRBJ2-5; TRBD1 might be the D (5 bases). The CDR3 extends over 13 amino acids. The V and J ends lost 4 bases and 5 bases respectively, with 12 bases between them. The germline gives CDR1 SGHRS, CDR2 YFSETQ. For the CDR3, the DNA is TGCGCCAGCAGCCCTGACAGTGGGGAGACCCAGTACTTC. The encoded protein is CASSPDSGETQYF. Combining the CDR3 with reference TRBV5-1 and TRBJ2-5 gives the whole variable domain KAGVTQTPRYLIKTRGQQVTLSCSPISGHRSVSWYQQTPGQGLQFLFEYFSETQRNKGNFPGRFSGRQFSNSRSEMNVSTLELGDSALYLCASSPDSGETQYFGPGTRLLVL.

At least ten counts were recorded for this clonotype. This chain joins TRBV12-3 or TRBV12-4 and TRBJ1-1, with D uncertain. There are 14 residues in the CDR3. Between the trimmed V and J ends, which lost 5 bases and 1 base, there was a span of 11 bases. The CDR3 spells CASSLETPNTEAFF. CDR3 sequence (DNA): TGTGCCAGCAGTCTCGAGACCCCGAACACTGAAGCTTTCTTT.

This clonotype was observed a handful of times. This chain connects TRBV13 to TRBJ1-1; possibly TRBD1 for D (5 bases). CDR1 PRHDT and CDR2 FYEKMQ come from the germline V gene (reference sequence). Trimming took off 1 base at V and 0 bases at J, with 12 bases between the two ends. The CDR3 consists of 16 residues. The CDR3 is CASSLATVSMNTEAFF. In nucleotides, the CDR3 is TGTGCCAGCAGCTTAGCGACAGTCTCAATGAACACTGAAGCTTTCTTT. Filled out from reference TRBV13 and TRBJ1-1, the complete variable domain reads AAGVIQSPRHLIKEKRETATLKCYPIPRHDTVYWYQQGPGQDPQFLISFYEKMQSDKGSIPDRFSAQQFSDYHSELNMSSLELGDSALYFCASSLATVSMNTEAFFGQGTRLTVV.

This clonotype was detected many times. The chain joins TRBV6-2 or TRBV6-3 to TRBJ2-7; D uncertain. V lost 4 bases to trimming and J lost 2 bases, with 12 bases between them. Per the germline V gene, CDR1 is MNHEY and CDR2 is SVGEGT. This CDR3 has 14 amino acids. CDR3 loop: CASSFHGHAYEQYF. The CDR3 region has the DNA TGTGCCAGCAGTTTCCACGGCCATGCCTACGAGCAGTACTTC.

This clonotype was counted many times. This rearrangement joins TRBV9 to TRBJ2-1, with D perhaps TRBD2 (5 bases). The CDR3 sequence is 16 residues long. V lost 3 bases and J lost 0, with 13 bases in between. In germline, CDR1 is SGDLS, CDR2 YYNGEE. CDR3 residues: CASSASAGYSYNEQFF. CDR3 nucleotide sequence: TGTGCCAGCAGCGCATCGGCGGGCTACTCCTACAATGAGCAGTTCTTC.

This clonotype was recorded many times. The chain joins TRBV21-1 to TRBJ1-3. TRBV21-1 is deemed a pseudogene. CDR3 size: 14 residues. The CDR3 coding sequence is TGTGCCAGCAGCAAAGCGGCCGTTGGAAACACCATATATTTT. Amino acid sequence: CASSKAAVGNTIYF.

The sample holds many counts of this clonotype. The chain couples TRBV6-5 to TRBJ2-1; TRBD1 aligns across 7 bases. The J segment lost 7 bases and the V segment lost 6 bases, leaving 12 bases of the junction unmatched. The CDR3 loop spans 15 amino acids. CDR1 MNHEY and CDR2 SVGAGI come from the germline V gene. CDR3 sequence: CASRSGTVPLNEQFF. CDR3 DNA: TGTGCCAGCAGATCCGGGACAGTTCCCCTAAATGAGCAGTTCTTC.

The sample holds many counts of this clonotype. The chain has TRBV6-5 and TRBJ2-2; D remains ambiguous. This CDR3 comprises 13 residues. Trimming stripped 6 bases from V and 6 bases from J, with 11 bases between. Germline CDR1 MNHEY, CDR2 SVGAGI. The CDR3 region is CASRTQLAGELFF. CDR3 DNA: TGTGCCAGCAGAACCCAACTGGCCGGGGAGCTGTTTTTT.

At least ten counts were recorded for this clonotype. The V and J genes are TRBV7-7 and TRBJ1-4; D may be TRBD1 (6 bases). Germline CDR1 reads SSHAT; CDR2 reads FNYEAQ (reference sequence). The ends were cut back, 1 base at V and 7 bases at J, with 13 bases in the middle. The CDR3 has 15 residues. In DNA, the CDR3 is TGTGCCAGCAGCTTAGGGGGGCAGGGCGGTGAAAAACTGTTTTTT. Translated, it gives CASSLGGQGGEKLFF.

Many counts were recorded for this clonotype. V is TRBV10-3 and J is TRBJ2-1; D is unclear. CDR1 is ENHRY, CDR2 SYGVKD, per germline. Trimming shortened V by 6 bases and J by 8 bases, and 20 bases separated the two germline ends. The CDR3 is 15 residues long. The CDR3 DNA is TGTGCCATCAGGCTTACGACCTTACCGAGAGATGAGCAGTTCTTC. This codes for CAIRLTTLPRDEQFF.

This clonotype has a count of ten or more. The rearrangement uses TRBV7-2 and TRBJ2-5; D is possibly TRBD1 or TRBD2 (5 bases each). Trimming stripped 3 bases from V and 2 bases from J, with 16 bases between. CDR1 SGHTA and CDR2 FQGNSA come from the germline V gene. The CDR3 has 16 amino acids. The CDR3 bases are TGTGCCAGCAGCTTGAGGGGTTCCGGTTTTCAAGAGACCCAGTACTTC. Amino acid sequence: CASSLRGSGFQETQYF.

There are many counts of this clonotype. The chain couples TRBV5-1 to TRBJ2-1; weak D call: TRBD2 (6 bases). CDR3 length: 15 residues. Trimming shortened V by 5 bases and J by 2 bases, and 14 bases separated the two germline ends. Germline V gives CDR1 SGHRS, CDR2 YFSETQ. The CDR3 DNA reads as TGCGCCAGCAGTCTAGGCCGGGAGACCTACAATGAGCAGTTCTTC. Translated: CASSLGRETYNEQFF.

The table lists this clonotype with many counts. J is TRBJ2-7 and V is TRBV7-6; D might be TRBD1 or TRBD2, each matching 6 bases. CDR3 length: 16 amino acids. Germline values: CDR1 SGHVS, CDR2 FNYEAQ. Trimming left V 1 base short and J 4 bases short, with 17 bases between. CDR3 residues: CASSLGGAGIGYEQYF. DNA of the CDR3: TGTGCCAGCAGCTTAGGGGGGGCGGGAATCGGTTACGAGCAGTACTTC. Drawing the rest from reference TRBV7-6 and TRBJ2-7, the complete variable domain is GAGVSQSPRYKVTKRGQDVALRCDPISGHVSLYWYRQALGQGPEFLTYFNYEAQQDKSGLPNDRFSAERPEGSISTLTIQRTEQRDSAMYRCASSLGGAGIGYEQYFGPGTRLTVT.

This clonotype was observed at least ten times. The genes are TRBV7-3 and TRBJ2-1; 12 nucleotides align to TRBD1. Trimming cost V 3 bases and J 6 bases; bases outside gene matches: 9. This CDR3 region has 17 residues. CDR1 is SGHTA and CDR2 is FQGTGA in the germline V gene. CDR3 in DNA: TGTGCCAGCAGCTTCAGGGGGGGGACAGGGGGCTCCAATGAGCAGTTCTTC. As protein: CASSFRGGTGGSNEQFF.

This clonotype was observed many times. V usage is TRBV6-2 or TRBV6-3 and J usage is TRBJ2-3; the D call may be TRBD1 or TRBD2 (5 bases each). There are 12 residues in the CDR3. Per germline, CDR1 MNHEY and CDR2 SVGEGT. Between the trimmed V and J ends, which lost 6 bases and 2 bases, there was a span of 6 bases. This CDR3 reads CASRGTTDTQYF. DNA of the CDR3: TGTGCCAGCAGAGGGACCACAGATACGCAGTATTTT.

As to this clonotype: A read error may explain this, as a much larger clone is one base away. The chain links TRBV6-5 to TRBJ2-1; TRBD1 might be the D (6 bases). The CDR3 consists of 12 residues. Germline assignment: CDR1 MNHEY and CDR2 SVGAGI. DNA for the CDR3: TGTACCAGCAGGGACGAAAGGGGGGAGCAGTTCTTC. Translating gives CTSRDERGEQFF.

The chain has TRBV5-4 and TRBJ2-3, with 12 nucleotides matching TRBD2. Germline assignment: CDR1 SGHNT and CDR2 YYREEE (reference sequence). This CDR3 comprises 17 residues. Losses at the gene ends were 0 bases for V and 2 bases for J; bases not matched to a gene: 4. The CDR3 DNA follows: TGTGCCAGCAGCTTGGAACGGACTAGCGGGGTCACAGATACGCAGTATTTT. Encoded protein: CASSLERTSGVTDTQYF.

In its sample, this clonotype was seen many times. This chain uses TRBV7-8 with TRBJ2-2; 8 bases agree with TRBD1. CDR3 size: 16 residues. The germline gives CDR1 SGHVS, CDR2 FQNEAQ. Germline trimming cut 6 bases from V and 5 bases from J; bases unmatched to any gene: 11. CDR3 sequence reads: CASRTNTRGRTGELFF. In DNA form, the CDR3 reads TGTGCCAGCAGAACAAACACCAGGGGGCGGACCGGGGAGCTGTTTTTT. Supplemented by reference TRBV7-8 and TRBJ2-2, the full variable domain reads GAGVSQSPRYKVAKRGQDVALRCDPISGHVSLFWYQQALGQGPEFLTYFQNEAQLDKSGLPSDRFFAERPEGSVSTLKIQRTQQEDSAVYLCASRTNTRGRTGELFFGEGSRLTVL.